This T cell receptor beta chain is from a study of blood T cell repertoires in COVID-19. Study as a whole: PBMCs, B-cell-depleted T cells, or T cells provided the cDNA or gDNA that made up the material.

A note on this clone: The identical CDR3 is also encoded by other nucleotide sequences in the sample.

Germline V lookup: CDR1 KGHDR, CDR2 SFDVKD. V lost 3 bases, J lost 5 bases, and 1 base stayed unmatched. The CDR3 extends over 13 amino acids. Clones were read by immunoSEQ multiplex PCR, and TCRdb kept only the in-frame ones, dropping some. The sample gives around 86,000 clones, 85% of which show up once; 35% to 45% is in the top ten. Sample: peripheral blood. V gene TRBV24-1 combines with J gene TRBJ1-2; 8 nucleotides match TRBD1. The sequence was obtained from a man older than 75 with acute or convalescent COVID-19. The CDR3 spells CATSDQGAYGYTF. CDR3 nucleotide sequence: TGTGCCACCAGTGATCAGGGGGCTTATGGCTACACCTTC.